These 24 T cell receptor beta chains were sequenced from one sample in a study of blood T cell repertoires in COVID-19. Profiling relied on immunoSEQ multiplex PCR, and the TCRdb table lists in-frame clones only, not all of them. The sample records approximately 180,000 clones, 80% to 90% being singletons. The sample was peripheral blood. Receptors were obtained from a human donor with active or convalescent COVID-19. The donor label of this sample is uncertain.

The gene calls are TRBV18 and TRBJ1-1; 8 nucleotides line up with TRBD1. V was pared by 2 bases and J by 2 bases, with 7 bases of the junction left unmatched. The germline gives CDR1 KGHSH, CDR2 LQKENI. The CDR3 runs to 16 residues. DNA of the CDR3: TGTGCCAGCTCACCAGAAACAGGGGGGAGCAACACTGAAGCTTTCTTT. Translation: CASSPETGGSNTEAFF.

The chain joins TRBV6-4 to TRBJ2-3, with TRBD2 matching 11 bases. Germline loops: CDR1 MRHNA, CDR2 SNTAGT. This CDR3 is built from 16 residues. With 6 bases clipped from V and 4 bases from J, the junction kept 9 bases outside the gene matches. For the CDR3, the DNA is TGTGCCAGCAGCGCGAGACTAGCGGGGAGGGCAGATACGCAGTATTTT. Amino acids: CASSARLAGRADTQYF.

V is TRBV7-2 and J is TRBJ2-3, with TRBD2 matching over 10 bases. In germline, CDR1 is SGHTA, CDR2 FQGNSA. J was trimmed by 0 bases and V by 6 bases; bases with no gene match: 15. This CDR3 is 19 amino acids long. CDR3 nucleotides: TGTGCCAGCAGTTCAGAGAGGGGTAGCGGGGGGCTTAGCACAGATACGCAGTATTTT. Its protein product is CASSSERGSGGLSTDTQYF.

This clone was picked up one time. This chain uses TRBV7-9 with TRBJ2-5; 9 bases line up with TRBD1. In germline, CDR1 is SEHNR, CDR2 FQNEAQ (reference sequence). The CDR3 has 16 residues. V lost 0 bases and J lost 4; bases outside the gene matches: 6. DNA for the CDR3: TGTGCCAGCAGCTTAGCCACCGGGACAGGGAGAGAGACCCAGTACTTC. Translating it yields CASSLATGTGRETQYF.

CDR3 nucleotides: TGTGCCATCAGTGAGATACTAGCGGAGGATTCAGATACGCAGTATTTT. This sequence encodes CAISEILAEDSDTQYF. The gene calls are TRBV10-3 and TRBJ2-3; 8 nucleotides line up with TRBD2. The V and J ends lost 2 bases and 4 bases, in that order; junction bases with no gene match: 8. Germline V CDR1 and CDR2: ENHRY, SYGVKD. CDR3 length: 16 residues.

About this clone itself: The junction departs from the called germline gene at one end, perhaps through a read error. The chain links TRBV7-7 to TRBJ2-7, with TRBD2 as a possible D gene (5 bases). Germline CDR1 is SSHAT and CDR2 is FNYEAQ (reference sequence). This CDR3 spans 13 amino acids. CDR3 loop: CASSLFTGYEQYF. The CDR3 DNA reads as TGTGCTAGCAGCTTATTTACGGGGTACGAGCAGTACTTC.

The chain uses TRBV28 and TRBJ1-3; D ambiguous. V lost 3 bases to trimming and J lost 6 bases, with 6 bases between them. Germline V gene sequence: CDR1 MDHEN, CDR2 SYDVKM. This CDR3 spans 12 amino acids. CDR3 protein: CASSFPLNTIYF. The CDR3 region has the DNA TGTGCCAGCAGTTTCCCCCTAAACACCATATATTTT.

Written as DNA, the CDR3 is TGTGCCAGTAGTATAAATGGGCGGGAGCGCTACAATGAGCAGTTCTTC. Translation gives CASSINGRERYNEQFF. The chain links TRBV19 to TRBJ2-1; 7 positions agree with TRBD2. Looked up from germline, CDR1 is LNHDA and CDR2 is SQIVND (reference sequence). V was pared by 2 bases and J by 3 bases, with 7 bases of the junction left unmatched. This CDR3 has 16 amino acids.

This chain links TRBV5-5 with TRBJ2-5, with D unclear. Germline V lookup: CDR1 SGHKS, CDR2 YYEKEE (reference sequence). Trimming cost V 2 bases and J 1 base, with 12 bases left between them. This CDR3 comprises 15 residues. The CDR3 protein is CASSLRHWVQETQYF. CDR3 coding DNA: TGTGCCAGCAGCTTACGACACTGGGTCCAAGAGACCCAGTACTTC.

CDR3 protein: CAWSRWGGTSNQPQHF. CDR3 in DNA: TGTGCCTGGAGCCGGTGGGGGGGCACAAGCAATCAGCCCCAGCATTTT. The chain is built from TRBV30 and TRBJ1-5, with D possibly TRBD1 on 6 matching bases. Germline CDR1 GTSNPN, CDR2 SVGIG (reference sequence). V was shortened by 3 bases and J by 1 base, with 16 bases between the two germline ends. The CDR3 is 16 amino acids.

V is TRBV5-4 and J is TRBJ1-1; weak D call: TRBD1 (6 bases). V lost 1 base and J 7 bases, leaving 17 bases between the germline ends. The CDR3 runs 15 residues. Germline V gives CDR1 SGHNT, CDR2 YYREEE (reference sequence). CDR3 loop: CASSLNAGGADEAFF. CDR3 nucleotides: TGTGCCAGCAGCTTGAATGCGGGGGGCGCGGATGAAGCTTTCTTT.

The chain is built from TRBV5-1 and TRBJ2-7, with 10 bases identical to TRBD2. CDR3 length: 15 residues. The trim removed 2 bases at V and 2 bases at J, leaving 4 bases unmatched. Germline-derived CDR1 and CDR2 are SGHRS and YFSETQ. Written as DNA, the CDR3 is TGCGCCAGCAGCTTTCTAGCGGGAGAGACCTACGAGCAGTACTTC. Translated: CASSFLAGETYEQYF.

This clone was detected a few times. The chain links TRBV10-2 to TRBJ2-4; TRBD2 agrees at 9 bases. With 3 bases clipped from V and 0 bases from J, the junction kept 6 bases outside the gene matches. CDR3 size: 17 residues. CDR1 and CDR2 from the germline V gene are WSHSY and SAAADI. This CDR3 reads CASSDSGLALAKNIQYF. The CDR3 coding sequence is TGCGCCAGCAGTGATTCGGGACTAGCACTAGCCAAAAACATTCAGTACTTC.

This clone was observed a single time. The CDR3 loop reads CAWGGFTEAFF. In nucleotides, the CDR3 is TGTGCCTGGGGGGGCTTCACTGAAGCTTTCTTT. The chain joins TRBV30 to TRBJ1-1, with D possibly being TRBD1 (6 bases). The germline V and J ends were trimmed by 5 bases and 4 bases, with 8 bases remaining between them. Germline CDR1 and CDR2: GTSNPN and SVGIG (reference sequence). The CDR3 covers 11 residues.

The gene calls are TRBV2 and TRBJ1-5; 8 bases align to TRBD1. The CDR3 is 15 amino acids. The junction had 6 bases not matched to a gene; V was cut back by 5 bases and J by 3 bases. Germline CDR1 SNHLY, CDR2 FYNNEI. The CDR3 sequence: CASSRGTGFNQPQHF. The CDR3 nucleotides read TGTGCCAGCAGTAGAGGGACAGGTTTCAATCAGCCCCAGCATTTT.

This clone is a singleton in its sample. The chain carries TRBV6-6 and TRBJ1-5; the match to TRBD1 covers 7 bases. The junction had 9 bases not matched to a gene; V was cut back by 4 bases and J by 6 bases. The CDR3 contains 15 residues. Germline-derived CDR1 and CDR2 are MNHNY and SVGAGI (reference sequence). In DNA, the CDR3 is TGTGCCAGCAGTTTTGACAGGGAATTTGGTCAGCCCCAGCATTTT. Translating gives CASSFDREFGQPQHF.

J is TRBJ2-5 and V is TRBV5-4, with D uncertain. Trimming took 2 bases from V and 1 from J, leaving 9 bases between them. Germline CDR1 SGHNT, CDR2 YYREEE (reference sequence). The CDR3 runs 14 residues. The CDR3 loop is CASSFTAAQETQYF. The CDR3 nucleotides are TGTGCCAGCAGCTTCACAGCAGCCCAAGAGACCCAGTACTTC.

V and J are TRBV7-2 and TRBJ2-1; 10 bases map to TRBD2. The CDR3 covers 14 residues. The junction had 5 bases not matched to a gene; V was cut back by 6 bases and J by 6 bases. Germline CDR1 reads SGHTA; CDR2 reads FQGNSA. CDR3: CASRDSGGANEQFF. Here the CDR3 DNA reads TGTGCCAGCAGGGACAGCGGGGGGGCCAATGAGCAGTTCTTC.

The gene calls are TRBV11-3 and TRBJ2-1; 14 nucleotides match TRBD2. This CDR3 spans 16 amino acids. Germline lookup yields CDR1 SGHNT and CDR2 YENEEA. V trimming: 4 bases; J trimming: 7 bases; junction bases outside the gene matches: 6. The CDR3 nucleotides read TGTGCCAGCAGCTCAACGACTAGCGGGAGGGGGAATGAGCAGTTCTTC. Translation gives CASSSTTSGRGNEQFF.

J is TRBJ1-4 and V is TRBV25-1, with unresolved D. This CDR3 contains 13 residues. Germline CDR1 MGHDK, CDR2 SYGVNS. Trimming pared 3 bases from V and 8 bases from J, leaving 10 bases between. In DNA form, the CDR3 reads TGTGCCAGCAGTGATTTTAAGCTCGAAAAACTGTTTTTT. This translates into CASSDFKLEKLFF.

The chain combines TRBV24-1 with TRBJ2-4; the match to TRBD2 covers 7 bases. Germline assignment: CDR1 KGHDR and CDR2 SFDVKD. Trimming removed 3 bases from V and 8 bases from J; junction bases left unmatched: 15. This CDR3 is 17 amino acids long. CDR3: CATSDPLPGEGGDIQYF. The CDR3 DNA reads TGTGCCACCAGTGATCCATTGCCGGGGGAGGGCGGAGACATTCAGTACTTC.

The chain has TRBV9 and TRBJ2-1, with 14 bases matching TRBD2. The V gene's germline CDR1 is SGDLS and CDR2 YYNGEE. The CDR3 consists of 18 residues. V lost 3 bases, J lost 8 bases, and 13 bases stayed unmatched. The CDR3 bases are TGTGCCAGCAGCGAGACCGGGACTAGCGGGGGCCGGGAGGATGAGCAGTTCTTC. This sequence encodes CASSETGTSGGREDEQFF.

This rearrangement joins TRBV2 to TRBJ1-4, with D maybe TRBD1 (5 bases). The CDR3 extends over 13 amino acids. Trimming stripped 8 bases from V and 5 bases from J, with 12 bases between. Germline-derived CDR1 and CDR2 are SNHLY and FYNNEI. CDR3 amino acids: CASHRDYNEKLFF. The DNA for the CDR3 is TGTGCCAGCCACCGGGACTACAATGAAAAACTGTTTTTT.

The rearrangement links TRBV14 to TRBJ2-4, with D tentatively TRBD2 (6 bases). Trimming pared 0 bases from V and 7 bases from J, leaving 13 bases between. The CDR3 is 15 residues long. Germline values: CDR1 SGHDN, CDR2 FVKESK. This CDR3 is CASSQEVGRGNIQYF. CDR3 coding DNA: TGTGCCAGCAGCCAAGAGGTCGGGAGAGGGAACATTCAGTACTTC.